These 15 T cell receptor beta chains originate from one sample sequenced in a study of T-cell memory formation after mild COVID-19. One entry per CDR3 protein, called by TCRdb with MiXCR from the 5' RACE reads. The table lists about 150,000 distinct CDR3 sequences, about 6% of them singletons. Sequenced sample: PBMCs or a T cell subset sorted from them (not recorded which). These receptors were obtained from an adult woman who had mild COVID-19 (a few samples of this study predate the infection). Cell type and time point are not known.

There are a few counts of this clonotype. This sequence joins TRBV20-1 and TRBJ2-2; 9 nucleotides agree with TRBD2. J was trimmed by 5 bases and V by 5 bases; bases with no gene match: 9. CDR3 length equals 15 residues. Germline-derived CDR1 and CDR2 are DFQATT and SNEGSKA (reference sequence). The CDR3 reads CSAEKERGVTGELFF. CDR3 in DNA: TGCAGTGCTGAAAAGGAGCGGGGGGTAACCGGGGAGCTGTTTTTT.

The chain links TRBV3-1 to TRBJ1-6; 7 nucleotides align to TRBD1. Germline-derived CDR1 and CDR2 are LGHDT and YNNKEL (reference sequence). Unmatched junction bases numbered 10, after V lost 1 base and J lost 7 bases. The CDR3 contains 17 residues. Written as DNA, the CDR3 is TGTGCCAGCAGCCAAGGGGCTCCGGGACAGCCAAATTCACCCCTCCACTTT. Its translation: CASSQGAPGQPNSPLHF. The full variable domain, in which reference TRBV3-1 and TRBJ1-6 provide the parts outside the CDR3, is DTAVSQTPKYLVTQMGNDKSIKCEQNLGHDTMYWYKQDSKKFLKIMFSYNNKELIINETVPNRFSPKSPDKAHLNLHINSLELGDSAVYFCASSQGAPGQPNSPLHFGNGTRLTVT.

This clonotype was seen at least ten times. The chain recombines TRBV20-1 with TRBJ2-3; TRBD1 agrees at 9 bases. V gave up 6 bases and J gave up 3 bases; unmatched junction bases: 7. The length of the CDR3 is 14 residues. CDR1 is DFQATT, CDR2 SNEGSKA, per germline (reference sequence). Here the CDR3 reads CSAWDRVLTDTQYF. CDR3 nucleotide sequence: TGCAGTGCGTGGGACAGGGTCTTGACAGATACGCAGTATTTT.

This clonotype has a handful of counts. With a much larger clone just one base away, this may be a read error. V is TRBV5-1 and J is TRBJ2-5; unclear D gene. Trimming removed 4 bases at V and 5 bases at J, with 6 bases between. The CDR3 length is 11 residues. Per the germline V gene, CDR1 is SGHRS and CDR2 is YFSETQ. For the CDR3, the DNA is TGCGCCAGCAGCGTGGGGGAGACCCAGTACTTC. Protein: CASSVGETQYF.

On this clonotype: At one end the junction does not follow the germline gene, possibly because of a read error. The V and J genes are TRBV5-5 and TRBJ1-5; 7 positions agree with TRBD1. CDR3 size: 17 residues. Per germline, CDR1 SGHKS and CDR2 YYEKEE (reference sequence). The CDR3 DNA reads TGTGCCAGCAGCTCCGCGGGACAGTTTTTTAGCATTCAGCCCCAGCATTTT. The encoded protein is CASSSAGQFFSIQPQHF. Together with reference TRBV5-5 and TRBJ1-5, the CDR3 gives the full variable domain: DAGVTQSPTHLIKTRGQQVTLRCSPISGHKSVSWYQQVLGQGPQFIFQYYEKEERGRGNFPDRFSARQFPNYSSELNVNALLLGDSALYLCASSSAGQFFSIQPQHFGDGTRLSIL.

This clonotype was detected many times. The chain has TRBV5-1 and TRBJ2-7; TRBD1 is a possible D gene (5 bases). CDR3 length equals 15 residues. The V and J ends lost 0 bases and 0 bases respectively, with 10 bases between them. The germline gives CDR1 SGHRS, CDR2 YFSETQ. The CDR3 region is CASSLGTFGSYEQYF. The CDR3 DNA is TGCGCCAGCAGCTTGGGGACATTCGGCTCCTACGAGCAGTACTTC.

This clonotype was seen more than once but under ten times. The chain recombines TRBV18 with TRBJ2-7, with a possible D match to TRBD2 (5 bases). The CDR3 covers 14 residues. Trimming removed 5 bases at V and 8 bases at J, with 19 bases between. Germline values: CDR1 KGHSH, CDR2 LQKENI. The CDR3 loop is CASSEGDPRGKQYF. Here the CDR3 DNA reads TGTGCCAGCTCAGAGGGAGATCCCCGCGGCAAGCAGTACTTC. The variable domain in full, completed from reference TRBV18 and TRBJ2-7, reads NAGVMQNPRHLVRRRGQEARLRCSPMKGHSHVYWYRQLPEEGLKFMVYLQKENIIDESGMPKERFSAEFPKEGPSILRIQQVVRGDSAAYFCASSEGDPRGKQYFGPGTRLTVT.

This clonotype showed up many times. The chain recombines TRBV7-9 with TRBJ1-1; tentative D call: TRBD1 (5 bases). V lost 5 bases to trimming and J lost 7 bases, with 14 bases between them. The CDR3 contains 13 residues. CDR1 is SEHNR, CDR2 FQNEAQ, per germline (reference sequence). CDR3 nucleotides: TGTGCCAGCAGCCCAAGCGGGGGTGGTGAAGCTTTCTTT. Encoded protein: CASSPSGGGEAFF.

The table lists this clonotype with a few counts. CDR3 in amino acids: CASSPLEGGETQYF. DNA of the CDR3: TGTGCCAGCTCACCACTGGAGGGCGGCGAGACCCAGTACTTC. J is TRBJ2-5 and V is TRBV18; D is possibly TRBD2 (6 bases). Trimming took 1 base from V and 5 from J, leaving 11 bases between them. The germline gives CDR1 KGHSH, CDR2 LQKENI. CDR3 length equals 14 residues.

V and J are TRBV7-6 and TRBJ2-7; 8 bases agree with TRBD2. V trimming: 7 bases; J trimming: 4 bases; junction bases outside the gene matches: 9. This CDR3 is 14 amino acids long. The germline CDR1 and CDR2 sequences are SGHVS and FNYEAQ. For the CDR3, the DNA is TGTGCCAGCATCCCAGCGGGGGCTCCGTACGAGCAGTACTTC. Translated, it gives CASIPAGAPYEQYF.

Many counts were recorded for this clonotype. V is TRBV7-9 and J is TRBJ1-2; D gene ambiguous. Trimming took off 3 bases at V and 7 bases at J, with 15 bases between the two ends. Per germline, CDR1 SEHNR and CDR2 FQNEAQ (reference sequence). This CDR3 has 14 residues. The CDR3 region has the DNA TGTGCCAGCAGCTTTGGCCATCGAGAAGGTGGCTACACCTTC. Protein product: CASSFGHREGGYTF.

The rearrangement uses TRBV3-1 and TRBJ2-3; maybe TRBD2 (8 bases). This CDR3 is 21 amino acids long. V was cut by 5 bases and J by 0 bases, with 30 bases left in between. Germline CDR1 is LGHDT and CDR2 is YNNKEL (reference sequence). CDR3: CASSTGFRRRTGGGSTDTQYF. CDR3 bases: TGTGCCAGCAGCACCGGGTTCCGCCGCAGAACGGGAGGGGGCAGCACAGATACGCAGTATTTT.

This clonotype was found many times. The V call is TRBV9, the J call TRBJ1-6; 7 bases line up with TRBD1. In germline, CDR1 is SGDLS, CDR2 YYNGEE. The V segment lost 5 bases and the J segment 6 bases; nucleotides outside the gene matches: 11. The CDR3 is 16 residues long. The CDR3 loop reads CASSARQGSGNSPLHF. CDR3 in DNA: TGTGCCAGCAGTGCAAGACAGGGCTCGGGTAATTCACCCCTCCACTTT.

The rearrangement uses TRBV6-5 and TRBJ1-5; D uncertain. Germline assignment: CDR1 MNHEY and CDR2 SVGAGI. Trimming cost V 5 bases and J 5 bases, with 16 bases left between them. The CDR3 is 15 residues long. This CDR3 is CASSLRAHWDQPQHF. The CDR3 bases are TGTGCCAGCAGTCTCCGGGCTCATTGGGATCAGCCCCAGCATTTT.

Many counts were recorded for this clonotype. The V call is TRBV5-1, the J call TRBJ2-5, with 8 bases identical to TRBD2. V trimming: 0 bases; J trimming: 3 bases; junction bases outside the gene matches: 4. CDR1 SGHRS and CDR2 YFSETQ come from the germline V gene. The CDR3 runs to 15 residues. CDR3 sequence: CASSLEAGVEETQYF. The CDR3 bases are TGCGCCAGCAGCTTGGAAGCGGGAGTTGAAGAGACCCAGTACTTC.